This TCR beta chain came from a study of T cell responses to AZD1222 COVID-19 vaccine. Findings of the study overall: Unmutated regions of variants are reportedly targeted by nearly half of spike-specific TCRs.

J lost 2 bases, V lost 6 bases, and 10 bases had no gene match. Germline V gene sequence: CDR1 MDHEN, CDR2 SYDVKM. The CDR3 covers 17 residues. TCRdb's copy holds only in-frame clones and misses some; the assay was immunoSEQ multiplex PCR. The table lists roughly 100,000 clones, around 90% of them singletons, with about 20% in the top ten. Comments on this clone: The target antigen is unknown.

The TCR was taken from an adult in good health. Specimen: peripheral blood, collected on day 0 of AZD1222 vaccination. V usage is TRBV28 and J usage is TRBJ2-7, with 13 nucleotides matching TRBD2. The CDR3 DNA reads TGTGCCAGCAGCCGGGGGACTAGCGGGATTTCGACCTACGAGCAGTACTTC. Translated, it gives CASSRGTSGISTYEQYF.